This TCR beta chain was sequenced for a study of T cell responses to AZD1222 COVID-19 vaccine. V was shortened by 7 bases and J by 2 bases, with 4 bases between the two germline ends. The CDR3 loop spans 11 amino acids. The assay was immunoSEQ multiplex PCR, and TCRdb's table has in-frame clones only and misses some. The data hold tens of thousands of clones, with 85% observed a single time. Study outcomes and limitations: There were mostly white British donors and more females than males, and clonal diversity was possibly underestimated. There were repertoire samples only from the period after the peak T cell response. CD4 TCRs associated with vaccination spanned spike, dominating at 160-218 and 743-854.

Of note for this clone: Its antigen is not identified.

This TCR was sampled from an adult in good health. V usage is TRBV12-3 or TRBV12-4 and J usage is TRBJ2-3; D call uncertain. Sequenced material: peripheral blood, taken on day 0 of AZD1222 vaccination. DNA of the CDR3: TGTGCCAGCACCACCACAGATACGCAGTATTTT. This sequence encodes CASTTTDTQYF.